This T cell receptor (beta chain) was retrieved from a study of monozygotic twins with inflammatory bowel disease. In germline, CDR1 is DFQATT, CDR2 SNEGSKA (reference sequence). The CDR3 length is 14 residues. TCRdb re-called the 5' RACE reads, yielding one record per CDR3 amino acid sequence without DNA. This sample's table reports 300,000 to 450,000 distinct CDR3 sequences. This TCR came from a human donor with ulcerative colitis or Crohn's disease, or a healthy co-twin of an affected twin (not recorded which). The sample was blood. The chain has TRBV20-1 and TRBJ1-6; TCRdb designates TRBD1, a call that cannot be tested without DNA. CDR3 in amino acids: CSVPQTGLNSPLHF.